This T cell receptor (beta chain) was sequenced during a study of T cell changes during pregnancy in multiple sclerosis. There are a few counts of this clone. CDR1 and CDR2 (germline): SGHNT, YENEEA. The CDR3 length is 17 residues. V was pared by 0 bases and J by 0 bases, with 12 bases between. Profiled with immunoSEQ multiplex PCR; TCRdb holds only in-frame clones, not every one. This sample has approximately 74,000 clones; approximately 90% occur once, and the top ten carry roughly 3.3%. The source is a female donor with multiple sclerosis, enrolled in a pregnancy study. The chain recombines TRBV11-3 with TRBJ1-5; D gene ambiguous. The specimen comprised peripheral blood, sampled before pregnancy. DNA for the CDR3: TGTGCCAGCAGCTTAGATACAGACCCCTATAGCAATCAGCCCCAGCATTTT. It translates to CASSLDTDPYSNQPQHF.